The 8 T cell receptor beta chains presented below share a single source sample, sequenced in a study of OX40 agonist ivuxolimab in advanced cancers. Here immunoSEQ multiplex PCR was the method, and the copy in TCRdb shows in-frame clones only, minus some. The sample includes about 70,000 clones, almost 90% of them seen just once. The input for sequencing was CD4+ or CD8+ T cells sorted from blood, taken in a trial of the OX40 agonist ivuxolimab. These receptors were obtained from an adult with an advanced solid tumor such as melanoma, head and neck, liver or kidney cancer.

DNA for the CDR3: TGTGCCAGCAGCTTAAGTACGACCGTAGGCTACACCTTC. Its protein is CASSLSTTVGYTF. The V call is TRBV7-9, the J call TRBJ1-2; D is uncertain. The ends were cut back, 2 bases at V and 8 bases at J, with 12 bases in the middle. The V gene's germline CDR1 is SEHNR and CDR2 FQNEAQ (reference sequence). This CDR3 region has 13 residues.

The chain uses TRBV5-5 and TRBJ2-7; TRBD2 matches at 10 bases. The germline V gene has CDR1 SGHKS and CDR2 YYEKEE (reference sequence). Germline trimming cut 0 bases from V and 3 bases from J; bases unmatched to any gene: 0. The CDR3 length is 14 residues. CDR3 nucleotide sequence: TGTGCCAGCAGCTTGGGGACTAGCGGCTACGAGCAGTACTTC. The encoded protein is CASSLGTSGYEQYF.

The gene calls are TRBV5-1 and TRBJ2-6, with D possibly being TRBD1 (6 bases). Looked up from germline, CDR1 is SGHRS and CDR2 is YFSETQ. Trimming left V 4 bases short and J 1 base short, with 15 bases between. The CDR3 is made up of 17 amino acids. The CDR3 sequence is CASSKEPQGSGANVLTF. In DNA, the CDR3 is TGCGCCAGCAGCAAAGAACCACAGGGATCTGGGGCCAACGTCCTGACTTTC. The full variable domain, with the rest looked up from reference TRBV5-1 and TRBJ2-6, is KAGVTQTPRYLIKTRGQQVTLSCSPISGHRSVSWYQQTPGQGLQFLFEYFSETQRNKGNFPGRFSGRQFSNSRSEMNVSTLELGDSALYLCASSKEPQGSGANVLTFGAGSRLTVL.

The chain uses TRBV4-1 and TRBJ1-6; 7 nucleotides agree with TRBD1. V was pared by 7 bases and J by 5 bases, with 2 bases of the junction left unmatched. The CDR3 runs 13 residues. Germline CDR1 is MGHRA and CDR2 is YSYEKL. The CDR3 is CASKTGNNSPLHF. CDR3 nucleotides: TGCGCCAGCAAGACAGGGAATAATTCACCCCTCCACTTT.

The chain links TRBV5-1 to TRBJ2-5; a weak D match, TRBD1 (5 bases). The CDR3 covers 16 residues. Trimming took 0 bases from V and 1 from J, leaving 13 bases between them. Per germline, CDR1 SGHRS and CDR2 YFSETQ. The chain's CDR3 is CASSLGYTGVQETQYF. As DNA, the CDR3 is TGCGCCAGCAGCTTGGGCTATACAGGAGTCCAAGAGACCCAGTACTTC.

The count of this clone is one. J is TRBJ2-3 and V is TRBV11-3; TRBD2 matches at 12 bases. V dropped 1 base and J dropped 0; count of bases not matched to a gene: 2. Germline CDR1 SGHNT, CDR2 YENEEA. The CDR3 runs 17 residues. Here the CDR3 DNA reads TGTGCCAGCAGCTTAGCTAGCGGGGGGGCTAGCACAGATACGCAGTATTTT. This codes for CASSLASGGASTDTQYF. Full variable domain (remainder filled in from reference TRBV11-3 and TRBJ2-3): EAGVVQSPRYKIIEKKQPVAFWCNPISGHNTLYWYLQNLGQGPELLIRYENEEAVDDSQLPKDRFSAERLKGVDSTLKIQPAELGDSAVYLCASSLASGGASTDTQYFGPGTRLTVL.

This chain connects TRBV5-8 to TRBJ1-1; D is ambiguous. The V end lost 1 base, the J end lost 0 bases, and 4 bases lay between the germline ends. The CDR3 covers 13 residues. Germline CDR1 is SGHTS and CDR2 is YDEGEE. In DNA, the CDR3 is TGTGCCAGCAGCTTGCCAATGAACACTGAAGCTTTCTTT. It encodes CASSLPMNTEAFF.

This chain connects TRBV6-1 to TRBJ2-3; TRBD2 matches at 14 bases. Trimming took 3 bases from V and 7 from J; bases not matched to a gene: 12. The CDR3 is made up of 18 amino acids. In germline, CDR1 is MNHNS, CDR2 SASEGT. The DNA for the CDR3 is TGTGCCAGCAGTGACCGACTAGCGGGAGGGGGGGCTAGGAATACGCAGTATTTT. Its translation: CASSDRLAGGGARNTQYF.